These 8 T cell receptor beta chains originate from one sample sequenced in a study of T-cell reconstitution after alpha-beta-depleted transplantation in children. Preparing the TCRbeta library involved the use of unique molecular identifiers. In TCRdb, the PCR reads were re-called with MiXCR into one record per CDR3 protein. The sample carries some 95,000 distinct CDR3 sequences, about 25% recorded once. The sample in question was PBMCs, obtained before TCRalphabeta/CD19-depleted stem cell transplant. These receptor sequences come from a boy aged 2 to 10 with acute lymphoblastic leukemia, due to receive a stem cell transplant.

This chain joins TRBV7-9 and TRBJ1-5, with D maybe TRBD1 (5 bases). This CDR3 comprises 15 residues. CDR1 and CDR2 from the germline V gene are SEHNR and FQNEAQ (reference sequence). Trimming cost V 3 bases and J 1 base, with 10 bases left between them. The DNA for the CDR3 is TGTGCCAGCAGCTTTGGTGGGGCGAGCAATCAGCCCCAGCATTTT. Protein sequence: CASSFGGASNQPQHF.

The chain employs TRBV20-1 and TRBJ2-7; perhaps TRBD2 as D (6 bases). This CDR3 is 15 amino acids long. V lost 7 bases, J lost 2 bases, and 21 bases lay in between. Per the germline V gene, CDR1 is DFQATT and CDR2 is SNEGSKA (reference sequence). CDR3 protein: CSVTGRGKGPYEQYF. DNA for the CDR3: TGCAGTGTTACCGGGCGGGGCAAGGGGCCCTACGAGCAGTACTTC.

The chain is built from TRBV7-2 and TRBJ2-7, with D uncertain. Germline loops: CDR1 SGHTA, CDR2 FQGNSA. This CDR3 is 13 amino acids long. V was shortened by 2 bases and J by 2 bases, with 7 bases between the two germline ends. The CDR3 DNA reads as TGTGCCAGCAGCTTAATGGCCCCCTACGAGCAGTACTTC. Encoded protein: CASSLMAPYEQYF. The whole variable domain, remainder taken from reference TRBV7-2 and TRBJ2-7, is GAGVSQSPSNKVTEKGKDVELRCDPISGHTALYWYRQSLGQGLEFLIYFQGNSAPDKSGLPSDRFSAERTGGSVSTLTIQRTQQEDSAVYLCASSLMAPYEQYFGPGTRLTVT.

This clonotype was seen a handful of times. The genes are TRBV11-2 and TRBJ2-3; 13 bases fit TRBD2. The CDR3 totals 19 residues. V shed 7 bases and J 2 bases; nucleotides not matched to a gene: 15. Germline assignment: CDR1 SGHAT and CDR2 FQNNGV. The chain's CDR3 is CASNPGLAGRVRDTDTQYF. CDR3 coding DNA: TGTGCCAGCAACCCGGGACTAGCGGGGAGGGTTAGGGACACAGATACGCAGTATTTT. Drawing the rest from reference TRBV11-2 and TRBJ2-3, the complete variable domain is EAGVAQSPRYKIIEKRQSVAFWCNPISGHATLYWYQQILGQGPKLLIQFQNNGVVDDSQLPKDRFSAERLKGVDSTLKIQPAKLEDSAVYLCASNPGLAGRVRDTDTQYFGPGTRLTVL.

This clonotype was picked up a small number of times. The rearrangement joins TRBV9 to TRBJ2-1; 8 nucleotides align to TRBD2. The CDR3 contains 16 residues. Germline V gene lookup returns CDR1 SGDLS and CDR2 YYNGEE. V shed 4 bases, J shed 9 bases, and the junction held 15 bases outside the gene matches. CDR3 protein: CASSPSGTSVIGEQFF. CDR3 nucleotide sequence: TGTGCCAGCAGCCCCAGTGGGACTAGTGTTATAGGTGAGCAGTTCTTC. The variable domain in full, completed from reference TRBV9 and TRBJ2-1, reads DSGVTQTPKHLITATGQRVTLRCSPRSGDLSVYWYQQSLDQGLQFLIQYYNGEERAKGNILERFSAQQFPDLHSELNLSSLELGDSALYFCASSPSGTSVIGEQFFGPGTRLTVL.

A few counts support this clonotype. This chain links TRBV7-8 with TRBJ2-7; 11 bases align to TRBD2. V shed 5 bases, J shed 3 bases, and the junction held 9 bases outside the gene matches. Germline CDR1 and CDR2: SGHVS and FQNEAQ. The CDR3 consists of 16 residues. The CDR3 reads CASSPRLAGTFYEQYF. The CDR3, as DNA: TGTGCCAGCAGCCCCAGACTAGCGGGAACCTTCTACGAGCAGTACTTC.

This chain connects TRBV6-1 to TRBJ2-1, with TRBD2 as a possible D gene (7 bases). Trimming shortened V by 6 bases and J by 6 bases, and 21 bases separated the two germline ends. The germline V gene has CDR1 MNHNS and CDR2 SASEGT. The CDR3 runs 16 residues. CDR3 in amino acids: CASRPNLAEGGNEQFF. The CDR3 DNA is TGTGCCAGCAGACCCAACCTAGCGGAGGGGGGCAATGAGCAGTTCTTC.

This chain connects TRBV19 to TRBJ2-4; no definite D call. V gave up 4 bases and J gave up 6 bases, with 22 bases separating them. The CDR3 runs to 17 residues. The germline CDR1 and CDR2 sequences are LNHDA and SQIVND (reference sequence). The CDR3 sequence is CASSTSPRVQTSNIQYF. CDR3 nucleotide sequence: TGTGCCAGTAGTACGAGCCCCCGGGTCCAAACATCAAACATTCAGTACTTC.